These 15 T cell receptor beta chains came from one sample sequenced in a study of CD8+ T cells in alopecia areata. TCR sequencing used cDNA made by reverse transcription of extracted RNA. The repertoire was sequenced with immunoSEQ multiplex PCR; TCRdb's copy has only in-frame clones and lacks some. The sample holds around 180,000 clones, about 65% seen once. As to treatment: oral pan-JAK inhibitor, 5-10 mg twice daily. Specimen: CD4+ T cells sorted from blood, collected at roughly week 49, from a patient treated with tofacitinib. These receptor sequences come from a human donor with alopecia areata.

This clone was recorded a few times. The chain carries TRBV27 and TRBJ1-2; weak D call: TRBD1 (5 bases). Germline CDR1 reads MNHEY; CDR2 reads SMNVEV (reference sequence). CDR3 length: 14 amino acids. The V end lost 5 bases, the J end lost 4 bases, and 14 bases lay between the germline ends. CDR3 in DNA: TGTGCCAGCAGTGAATCAGGAGGGGTCTATGGCTACACCTTC. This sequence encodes CASSESGGVYGYTF.

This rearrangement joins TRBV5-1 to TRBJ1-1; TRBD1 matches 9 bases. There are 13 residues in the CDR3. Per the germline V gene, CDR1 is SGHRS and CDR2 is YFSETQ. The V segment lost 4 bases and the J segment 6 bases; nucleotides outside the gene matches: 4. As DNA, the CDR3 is TGCGCCAGCAGCCAGAGGACAGGGGCTGAAGCTTTCTTT. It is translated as CASSQRTGAEAFF.

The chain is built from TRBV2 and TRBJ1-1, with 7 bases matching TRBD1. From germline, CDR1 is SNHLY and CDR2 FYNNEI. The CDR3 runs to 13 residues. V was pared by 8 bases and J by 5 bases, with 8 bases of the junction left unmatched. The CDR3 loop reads CASGAETGTEAFF. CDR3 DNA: TGTGCCAGCGGGGCGGAGACAGGGACTGAAGCTTTCTTT.

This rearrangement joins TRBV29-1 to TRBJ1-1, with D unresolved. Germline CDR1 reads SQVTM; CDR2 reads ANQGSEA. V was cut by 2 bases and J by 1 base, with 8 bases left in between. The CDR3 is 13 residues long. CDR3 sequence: CSVETHKNTEAFF. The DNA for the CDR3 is TGCAGCGTTGAAACCCACAAGAACACTGAAGCTTTCTTT.

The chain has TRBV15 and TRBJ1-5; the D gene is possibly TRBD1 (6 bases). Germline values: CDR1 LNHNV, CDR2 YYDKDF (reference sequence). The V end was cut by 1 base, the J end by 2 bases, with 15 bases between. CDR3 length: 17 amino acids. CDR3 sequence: CATSRGYRENGNQPQHF. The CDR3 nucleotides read TGTGCCACCAGCAGAGGGTACAGGGAGAATGGCAATCAGCCCCAGCATTTT.

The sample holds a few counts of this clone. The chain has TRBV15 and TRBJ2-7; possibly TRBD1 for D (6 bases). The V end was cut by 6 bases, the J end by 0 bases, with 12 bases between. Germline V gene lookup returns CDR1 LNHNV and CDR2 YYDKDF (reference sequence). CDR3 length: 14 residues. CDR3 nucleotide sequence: TGTGCCACCAGTCGGGACATTCTCTCCTACGAGCAGTACTTC. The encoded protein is CATSRDILSYEQYF.

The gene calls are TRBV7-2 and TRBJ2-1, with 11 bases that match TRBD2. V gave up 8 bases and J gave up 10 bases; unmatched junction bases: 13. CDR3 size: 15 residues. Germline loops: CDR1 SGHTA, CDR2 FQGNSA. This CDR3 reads CASRIAGGPPEEQFF. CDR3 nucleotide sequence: TGTGCCAGCCGAATAGCGGGGGGGCCCCCAGAAGAGCAGTTCTTC.

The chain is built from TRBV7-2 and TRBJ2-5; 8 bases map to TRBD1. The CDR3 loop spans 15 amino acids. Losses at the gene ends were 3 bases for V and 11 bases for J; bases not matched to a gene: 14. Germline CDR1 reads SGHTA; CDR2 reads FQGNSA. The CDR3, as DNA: TGTGCCAGCAGCTTCTCGACAGGGGCCTCGAGGGAGCAGTACTTC. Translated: CASSFSTGASREQYF.

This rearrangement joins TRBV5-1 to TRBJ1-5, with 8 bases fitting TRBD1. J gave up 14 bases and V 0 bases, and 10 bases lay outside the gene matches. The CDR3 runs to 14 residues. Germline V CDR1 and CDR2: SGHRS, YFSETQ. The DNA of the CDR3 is TGCGCCAGCAGCTTGGAATTCGGACAGGGTTTGAAGCATTTT. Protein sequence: CASSLEFGQGLKHF.

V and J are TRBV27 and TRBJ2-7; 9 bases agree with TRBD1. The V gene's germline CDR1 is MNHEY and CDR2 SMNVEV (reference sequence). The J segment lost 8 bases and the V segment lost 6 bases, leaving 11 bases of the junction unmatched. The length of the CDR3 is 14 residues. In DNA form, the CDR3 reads TGTGCCAGCAGCCGAGGACAGGGGCAGTTAAAGCAGTACTTC. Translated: CASSRGQGQLKQYF.

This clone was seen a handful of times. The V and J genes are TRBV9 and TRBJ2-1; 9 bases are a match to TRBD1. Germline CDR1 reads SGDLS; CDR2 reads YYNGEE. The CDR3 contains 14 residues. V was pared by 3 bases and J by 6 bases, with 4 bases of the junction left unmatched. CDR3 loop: CASSARDRANEQFF. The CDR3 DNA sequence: TGTGCCAGCAGCGCCCGGGACAGGGCCAATGAGCAGTTCTTC. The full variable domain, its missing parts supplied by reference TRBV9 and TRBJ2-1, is DSGVTQTPKHLITATGQRVTLRCSPRSGDLSVYWYQQSLDQGLQFLIQYYNGEERAKGNILERFSAQQFPDLHSELNLSSLELGDSALYFCASSARDRANEQFFGPGTRLTVL.

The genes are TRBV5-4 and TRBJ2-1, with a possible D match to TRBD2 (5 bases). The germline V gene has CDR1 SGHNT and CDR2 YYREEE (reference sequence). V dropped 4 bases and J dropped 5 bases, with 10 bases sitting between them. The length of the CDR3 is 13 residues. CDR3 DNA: TGTGCCAGCAGCCCTACCGGGGACAATGAGCAGTTCTTC. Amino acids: CASSPTGDNEQFF.

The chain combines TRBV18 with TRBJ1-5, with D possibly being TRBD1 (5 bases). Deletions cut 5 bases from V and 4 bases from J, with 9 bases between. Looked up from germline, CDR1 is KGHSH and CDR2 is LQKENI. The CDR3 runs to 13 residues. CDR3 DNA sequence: TGTGCCAGCTCAGGGACGGGTAATCAGCCCCAGCATTTT. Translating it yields CASSGTGNQPQHF. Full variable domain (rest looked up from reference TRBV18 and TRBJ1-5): NAGVMQNPRHLVRRRGQEARLRCSPMKGHSHVYWYRQLPEEGLKFMVYLQKENIIDESGMPKERFSAEFPKEGPSILRIQQVVRGDSAAYFCASSGTGNQPQHFGDGTRLSIL.

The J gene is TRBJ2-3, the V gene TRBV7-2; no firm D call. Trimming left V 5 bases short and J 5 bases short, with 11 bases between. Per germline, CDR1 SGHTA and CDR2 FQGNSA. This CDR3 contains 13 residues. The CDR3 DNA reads TGTGCCAGCAGCGTAAGGCCCCGAGATACGCAGTATTTT. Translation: CASSVRPRDTQYF.

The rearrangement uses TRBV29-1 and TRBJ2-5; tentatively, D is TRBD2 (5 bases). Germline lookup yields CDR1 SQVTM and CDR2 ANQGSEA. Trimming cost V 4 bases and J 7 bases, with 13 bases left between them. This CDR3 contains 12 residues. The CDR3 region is CSVVGSGGTQYF. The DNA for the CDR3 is TGCAGCGTTGTCGGGTCAGGAGGGACCCAGTACTTC. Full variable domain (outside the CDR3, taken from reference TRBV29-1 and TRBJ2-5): SAVISQKPSRDICQRGTSLTIQCQVDSQVTMMFWYRQQPGQSLTLIATANQGSEATYESGFVIDKFPISRPNLTFSTLTVSNMSPEDSSIYLCSVVGSGGTQYFGPGTRLLVL.